This TCR beta chain emerged from a study of a mutant IDH1 vaccine in newly diagnosed glioma. Across the study: Patients got radiotherapy, temozolomide, or both beforehand, and most got both.

Time point specified: baseline, week 1 (first vaccination visit). Treatment: pre-vaccination baseline after standard-of-care therapy. This clone has only a few counts. One end of the junction varies from germline; a read error may be responsible. The method was immunoSEQ multiplex PCR; TCRdb's version includes in-frame clones alone and lacks a portion of them. The sample consists of tens of thousands of clones, around nine tenths of them appearing once. This TCR came from a woman aged 40 to 55 with glioma. This material consisted of PBMCs, taken from a glioma patient treated with radiotherapy, temozolomide or both.

The CDR3 is CASSITSGSDSEQFF. The CDR3 DNA reads as TGTGCCAGCAGCATAACTAGCGGGAGTGATAGTGAGCAGTTCTTC. This chain uses TRBV7-3 with TRBJ2-1; 11 positions match TRBD2. The germline gives CDR1 SGHTA, CDR2 FQGTGA. The CDR3 contains 15 residues. The full variable domain, its missing parts supplied by reference TRBV7-3 and TRBJ2-1, is GAGVSQTPSNKVTEKGKYVELRCDPISGHTALYWYRQSLGQGPEFLIYFQGTGAADDSGLPNDRFFAVRPEGSVSTLKIQRTERGDSAVYLCASSITSGSDSEQFFGPGTRLTVL.